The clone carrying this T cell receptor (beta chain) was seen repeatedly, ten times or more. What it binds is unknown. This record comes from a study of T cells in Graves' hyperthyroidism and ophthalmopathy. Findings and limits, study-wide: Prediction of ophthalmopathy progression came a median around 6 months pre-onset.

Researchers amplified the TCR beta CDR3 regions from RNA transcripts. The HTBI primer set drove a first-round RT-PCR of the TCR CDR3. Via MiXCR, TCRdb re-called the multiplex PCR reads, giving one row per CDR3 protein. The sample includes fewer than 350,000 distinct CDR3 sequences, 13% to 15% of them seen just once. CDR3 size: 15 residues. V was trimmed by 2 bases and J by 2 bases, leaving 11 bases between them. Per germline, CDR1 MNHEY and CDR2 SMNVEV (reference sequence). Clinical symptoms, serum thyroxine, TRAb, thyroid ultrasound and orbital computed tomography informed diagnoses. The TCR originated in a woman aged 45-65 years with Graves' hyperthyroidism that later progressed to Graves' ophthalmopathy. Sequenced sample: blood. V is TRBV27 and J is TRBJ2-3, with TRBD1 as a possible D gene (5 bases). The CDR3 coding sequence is TGTGCCAGCAGTTTACGACAGTCAATCACAGATACGCAGTATTTT. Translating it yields CASSLRQSITDTQYF.